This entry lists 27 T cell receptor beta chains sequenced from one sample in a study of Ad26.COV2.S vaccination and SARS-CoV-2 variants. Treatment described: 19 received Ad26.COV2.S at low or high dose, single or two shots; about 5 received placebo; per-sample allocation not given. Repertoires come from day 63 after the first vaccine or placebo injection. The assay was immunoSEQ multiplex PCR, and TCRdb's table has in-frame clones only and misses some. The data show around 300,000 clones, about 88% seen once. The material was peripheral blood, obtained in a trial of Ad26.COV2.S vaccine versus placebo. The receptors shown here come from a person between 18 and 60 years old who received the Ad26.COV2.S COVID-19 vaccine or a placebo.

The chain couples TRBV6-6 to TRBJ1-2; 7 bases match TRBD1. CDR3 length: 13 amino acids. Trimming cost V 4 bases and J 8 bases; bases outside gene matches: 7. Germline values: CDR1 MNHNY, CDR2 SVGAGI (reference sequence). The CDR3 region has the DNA TGTGCCAGCAGTTTTTTAGACAGGGACGGCTACACCTTC. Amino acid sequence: CASSFLDRDGYTF.

The CDR3 sequence is CASSAGLALYQETQYF. CDR3 sequence (DNA): TGTGCCAGCAGCGCAGGACTAGCCCTGTACCAAGAGACCCAGTACTTC. The V gene is TRBV7-2, the J gene TRBJ2-5; 8 bases agree with TRBD2. CDR3 length: 16 residues. J was trimmed by 0 bases and V by 5 bases; bases with no gene match: 8. Germline V gives CDR1 SGHTA, CDR2 FQGNSA.

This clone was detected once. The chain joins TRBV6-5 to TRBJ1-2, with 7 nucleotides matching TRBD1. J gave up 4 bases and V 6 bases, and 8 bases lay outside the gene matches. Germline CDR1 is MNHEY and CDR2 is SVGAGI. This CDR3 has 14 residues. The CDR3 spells CASRASGTAYGYTF. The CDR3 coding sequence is TGTGCCAGCAGAGCCAGCGGGACAGCCTATGGCTACACCTTC.

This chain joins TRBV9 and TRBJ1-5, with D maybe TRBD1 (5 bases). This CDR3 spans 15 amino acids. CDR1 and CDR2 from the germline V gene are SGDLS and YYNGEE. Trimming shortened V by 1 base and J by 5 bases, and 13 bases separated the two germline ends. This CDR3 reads CASSVNVGPDQPQHF. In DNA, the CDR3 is TGTGCCAGCAGCGTAAACGTGGGGCCGGATCAGCCCCAGCATTTT.

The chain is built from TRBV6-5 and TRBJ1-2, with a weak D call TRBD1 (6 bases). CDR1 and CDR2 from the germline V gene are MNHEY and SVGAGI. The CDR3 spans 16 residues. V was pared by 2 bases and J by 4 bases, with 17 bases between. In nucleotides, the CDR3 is TGTGCCAGCAGTTACGGCCTACAGGGTCGGGCCTATGGCTACACCTTC. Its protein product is CASSYGLQGRAYGYTF.

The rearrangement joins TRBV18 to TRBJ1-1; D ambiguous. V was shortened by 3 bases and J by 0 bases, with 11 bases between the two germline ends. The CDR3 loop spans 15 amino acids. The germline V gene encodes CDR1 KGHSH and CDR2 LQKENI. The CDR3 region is CASSPMTGVNTEAFF. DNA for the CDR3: TGTGCCAGCTCACCGATGACGGGAGTGAACACTGAAGCTTTCTTT. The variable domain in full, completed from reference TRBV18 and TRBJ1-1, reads NAGVMQNPRHLVRRRGQEARLRCSPMKGHSHVYWYRQLPEEGLKFMVYLQKENIIDESGMPKERFSAEFPKEGPSILRIQQVVRGDSAAYFCASSPMTGVNTEAFFGQGTRLTVV.

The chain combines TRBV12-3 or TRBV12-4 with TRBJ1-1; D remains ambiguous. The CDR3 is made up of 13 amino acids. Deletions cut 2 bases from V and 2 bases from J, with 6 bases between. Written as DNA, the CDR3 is TGTGCCAGCAGTTTAAAGGACAACACTGAAGCTTTCTTT. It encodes CASSLKDNTEAFF.

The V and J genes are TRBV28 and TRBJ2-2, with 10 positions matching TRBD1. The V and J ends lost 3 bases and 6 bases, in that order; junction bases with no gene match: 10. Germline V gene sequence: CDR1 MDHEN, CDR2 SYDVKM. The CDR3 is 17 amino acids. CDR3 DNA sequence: TGTGCCAGCAGTTTTTCCGGACAGGGGGGGCTGGCCGGGGAGCTGTTTTTT. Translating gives CASSFSGQGGLAGELFF.

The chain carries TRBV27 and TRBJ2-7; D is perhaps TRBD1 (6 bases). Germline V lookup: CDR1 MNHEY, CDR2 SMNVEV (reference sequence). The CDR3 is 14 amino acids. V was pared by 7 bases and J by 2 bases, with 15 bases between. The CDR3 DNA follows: TGTGCCAGCAAGGTACAGGGTGCCCCCTACGAGCAGTACTTC. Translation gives CASKVQGAPYEQYF.

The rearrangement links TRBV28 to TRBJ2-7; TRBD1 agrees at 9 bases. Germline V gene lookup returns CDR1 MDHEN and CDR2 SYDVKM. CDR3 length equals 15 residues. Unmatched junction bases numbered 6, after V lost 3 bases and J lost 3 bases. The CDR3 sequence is CASSLSGQGNYEQYF. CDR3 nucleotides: TGTGCCAGCAGTTTGTCCGGACAGGGGAACTACGAGCAGTACTTC. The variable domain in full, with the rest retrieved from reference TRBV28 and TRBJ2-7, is DVKVTQSSRYLVKRTGEKVFLECVQDMDHENMFWYRQDPGLGLRLIYFSYDVKMKEKGDIPEGYSVSREKKERFSLILESASTNQTSMYLCASSLSGQGNYEQYFGPGTRLTVT.

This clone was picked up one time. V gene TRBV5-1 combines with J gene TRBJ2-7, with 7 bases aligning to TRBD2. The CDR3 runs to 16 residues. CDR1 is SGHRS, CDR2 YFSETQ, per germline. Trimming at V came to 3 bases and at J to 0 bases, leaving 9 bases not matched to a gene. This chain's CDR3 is CASSSTLAPSSYEQYF. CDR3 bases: TGCGCCAGCAGCTCCACACTAGCGCCCTCCTCCTACGAGCAGTACTTC.

The CDR3 reads CASSQEPGGTGELFF. The DNA for the CDR3 is TGCGCCAGCAGCCAAGAGCCAGGGGGCACCGGGGAGCTGTTTTTT. The rearrangement joins TRBV4-3 to TRBJ2-2; 7 bases agree with TRBD1. Trimming removed 0 bases from V and 4 bases from J; junction bases left unmatched: 2. CDR3 size: 15 residues. Per the germline V gene, CDR1 is LGHNA and CDR2 is YSLEER.

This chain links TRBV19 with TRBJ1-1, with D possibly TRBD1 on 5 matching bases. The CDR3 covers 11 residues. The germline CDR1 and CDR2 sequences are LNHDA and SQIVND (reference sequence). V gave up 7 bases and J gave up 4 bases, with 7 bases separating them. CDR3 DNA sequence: TGTGCCAGTATGGGGCCCACTGAAGCTTTCTTT. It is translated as CASMGPTEAFF.

CDR3 DNA sequence: TGTGCCAGCAGCGGGGGTCGGGGTAGCGGCCCCACAGATACGCAGTATTTT. Protein sequence: CASSGGRGSGPTDTQYF. The J gene is TRBJ2-3, the V gene TRBV5-6; maybe TRBD2 (6 bases). The CDR3 runs 17 residues. Germline values: CDR1 SGHDT, CDR2 YYEEEE. V dropped 4 bases and J dropped 2 bases, with 20 bases sitting between them.

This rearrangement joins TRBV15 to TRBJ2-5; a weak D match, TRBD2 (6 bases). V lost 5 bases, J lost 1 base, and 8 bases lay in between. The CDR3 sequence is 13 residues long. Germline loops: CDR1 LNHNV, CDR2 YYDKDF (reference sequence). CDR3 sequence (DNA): TGTGCCACCAGCCGGGGGATCCAAGAGACCCAGTACTTC. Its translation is CATSRGIQETQYF. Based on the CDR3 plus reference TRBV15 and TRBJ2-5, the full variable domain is DAMVIQNPRYQVTQFGKPVTLSCSQTLNHNVMYWYQQKSSQAPKLLFHYYDKDFNNEADTPDNFQSRRPNTSFCFLDIRSPGLGDTAMYLCATSRGIQETQYFGPGTRLLVL.

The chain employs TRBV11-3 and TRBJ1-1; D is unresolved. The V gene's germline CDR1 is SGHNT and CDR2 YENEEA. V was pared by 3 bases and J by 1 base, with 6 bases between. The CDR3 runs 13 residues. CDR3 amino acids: CASSFSENTEAFF. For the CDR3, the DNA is TGTGCCAGCAGCTTCTCGGAGAACACTGAAGCTTTCTTT.

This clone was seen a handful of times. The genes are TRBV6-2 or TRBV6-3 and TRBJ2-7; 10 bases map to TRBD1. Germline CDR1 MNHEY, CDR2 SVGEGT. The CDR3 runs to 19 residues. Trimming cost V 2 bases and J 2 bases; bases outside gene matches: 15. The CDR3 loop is CASSYRMTGGLSYPYEQYF. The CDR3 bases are TGTGCCAGCAGTTACCGGATGACAGGGGGCCTATCCTATCCCTACGAGCAGTACTTC.

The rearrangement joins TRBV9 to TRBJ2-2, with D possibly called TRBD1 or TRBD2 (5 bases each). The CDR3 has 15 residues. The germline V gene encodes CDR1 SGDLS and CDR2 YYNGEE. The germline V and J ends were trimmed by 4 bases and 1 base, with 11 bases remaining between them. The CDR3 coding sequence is TGTGCCAGCAGCTTCGGGACGGTGAACACCGGGGAGCTGTTTTTT. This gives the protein CASSFGTVNTGELFF.

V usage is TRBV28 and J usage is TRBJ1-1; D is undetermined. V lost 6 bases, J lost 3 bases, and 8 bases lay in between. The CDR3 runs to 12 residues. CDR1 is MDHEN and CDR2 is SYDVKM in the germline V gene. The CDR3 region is CASRTGYTEAFF. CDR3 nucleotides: TGTGCCAGCAGAACGGGTTACACTGAAGCTTTCTTT.

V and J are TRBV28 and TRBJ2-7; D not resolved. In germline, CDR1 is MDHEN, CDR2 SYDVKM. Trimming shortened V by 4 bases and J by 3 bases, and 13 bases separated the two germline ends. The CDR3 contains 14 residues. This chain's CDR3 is CASSSGSSGYEQYF. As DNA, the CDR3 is TGTGCCAGCAGTTCCGGGTCCTCAGGCTACGAGCAGTACTTC.

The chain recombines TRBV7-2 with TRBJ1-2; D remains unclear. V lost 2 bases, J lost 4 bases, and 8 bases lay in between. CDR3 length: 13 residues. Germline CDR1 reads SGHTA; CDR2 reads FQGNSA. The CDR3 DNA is TGTGCCAGCAGCTTACTTCTAGGCTATGGCTACACCTTC. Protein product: CASSLLLGYGYTF.

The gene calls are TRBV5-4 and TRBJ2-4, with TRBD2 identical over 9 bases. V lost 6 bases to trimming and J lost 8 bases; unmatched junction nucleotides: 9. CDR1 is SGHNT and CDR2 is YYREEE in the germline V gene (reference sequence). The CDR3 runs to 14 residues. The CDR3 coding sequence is TGTGCCAGCAAGAGGGCGGGAGGGCCCGACATTCAGTACTTC. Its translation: CASKRAGGPDIQYF.

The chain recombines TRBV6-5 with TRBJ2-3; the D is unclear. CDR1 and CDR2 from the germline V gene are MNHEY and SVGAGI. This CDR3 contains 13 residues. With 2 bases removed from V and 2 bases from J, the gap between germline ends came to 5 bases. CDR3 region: CASSYGVTDTQYF. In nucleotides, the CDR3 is TGTGCCAGCAGTTACGGGGTCACAGATACGCAGTATTTT.

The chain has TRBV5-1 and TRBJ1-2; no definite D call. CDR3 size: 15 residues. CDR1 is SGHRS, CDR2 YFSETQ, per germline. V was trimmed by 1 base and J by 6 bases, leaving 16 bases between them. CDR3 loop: CASSLNGQVFDGYTF. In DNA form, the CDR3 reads TGCGCCAGCAGCTTGAACGGGCAGGTATTCGATGGCTACACCTTC. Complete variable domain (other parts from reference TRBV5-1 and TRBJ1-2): KAGVTQTPRYLIKTRGQQVTLSCSPISGHRSVSWYQQTPGQGLQFLFEYFSETQRNKGNFPGRFSGRQFSNSRSEMNVSTLELGDSALYLCASSLNGQVFDGYTFGSGTRLTVV.

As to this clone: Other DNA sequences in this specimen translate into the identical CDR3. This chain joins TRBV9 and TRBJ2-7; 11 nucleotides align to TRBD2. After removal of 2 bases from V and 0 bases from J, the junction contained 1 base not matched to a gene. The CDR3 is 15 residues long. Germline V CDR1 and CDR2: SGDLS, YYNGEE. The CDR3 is CASSVSGGASYEQYF. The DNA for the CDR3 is TGTGCCAGCAGCGTTAGCGGGGGGGCCTCCTACGAGCAGTACTTC.

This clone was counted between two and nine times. CDR3 sequence: CATSIQANQPQHF. The CDR3 region has the DNA TGTGCCACCAGCATACAGGCGAATCAGCCCCAGCATTTT. This chain uses TRBV15 with TRBJ1-5, with a possible D match to TRBD1 (5 bases). Germline V lookup: CDR1 LNHNV, CDR2 YYDKDF (reference sequence). V lost 4 bases and J lost 4, with 8 bases in between. CDR3 length: 13 amino acids.

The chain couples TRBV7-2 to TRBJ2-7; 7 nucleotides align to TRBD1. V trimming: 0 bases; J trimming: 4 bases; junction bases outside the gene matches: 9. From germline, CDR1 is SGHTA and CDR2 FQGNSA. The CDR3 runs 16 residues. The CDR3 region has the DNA TGTGCCAGCAGCTTAGCTGGACAGGTCCAACTATACGAGCAGTACTTC. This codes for CASSLAGQVQLYEQYF.